These T cell receptor beta chains were read from a single sample in a study of blood T cell repertoires in COVID-19. Assay: immunoSEQ multiplex PCR; the TCRdb copy retains only in-frame clones and omits some. Of just over 250,000 clones listed, 88% are singletons. The specimen was peripheral blood. The receptors were sampled from a man aged 55 to 70 who had recovered from COVID-19. Each CDR3 is given with its conserved first and last residue. The D gene is left open where the match is weak. Where a row states a size, it is once, few, many or the class of an expanded clone; other rows omit it.

TGTGCCACCAGCAGACCGGGTGTGCTAGCCAAAAACATTCAGTACTTC | CATSRPGVLAKNIQYF | NA | TRBJ2-4 | 16 | TRBV15 | NA
TGTGCCAGCAGCTTGGACAGGGTGCGGGAGCAGTACTTC | CASSLDRVREQYF | once | TRBJ2-7 | 13 | TRBV11-2 | TRBD1
TGTGCCAGCAGACCGGGGGGTGGTAACACTGAAGCTTTCTTT | CASRPGGGNTEAFF | few | TRBJ1-1 | 14 | TRBV6-5 | NA
TGTGCCAGCACCCTCCGACAGGGGCATGGCTACACCTTC | CASTLRQGHGYTF | few | TRBJ1-2 | 13 | TRBV12-3/TRBV12-4 | TRBD1
TGTGCCTGGAGTCCTAGGACTAGCGGGGGGGCCGTATACGATGAGCAGTTCTTC | CAWSPRTSGGAVYDEQFF | few | TRBJ2-1 | 18 | TRBV30 | TRBD2
TGTGCCACCAGTGACCGGGGACAGGTGGAAAAACTGTTTTTT | CATSDRGQVEKLFF | NA | TRBJ1-4 | 14 | TRBV24-1 | TRBD1
TGTGCCAGCTCACCTATTCCGGACGGGGTCAGCGAGCAGTACTTC | CASSPIPDGVSEQYF | NA | TRBJ2-7 | 15 | TRBV18 | NA
TGTGCCAGCAGCCAAGATCCCCAGCAGGGGAGATCACCCCTCCACTTT | CASSQDPQQGRSPLHF | NA | TRBJ1-6 | 16 | TRBV4-2 | NA
TGCGCCAGCAGCTTTGATACTAGCGGGGGATTATACAATGAGCAGTTCTTC | CASSFDTSGGLYNEQFF | NA | TRBJ2-1 | 17 | TRBV5-1 | TRBD2
TGTGCCAGCAGTCCTGAGGACAGGGGAAATCAGCCCCAGCATTTT | CASSPEDRGNQPQHF | NA | TRBJ1-5 | 15 | TRBV27 | TRBD1
TGTGCCAGCAGCTTGGTTGGACAGAATTTTAACTATGGCTACACCTTC | CASSLVGQNFNYGYTF | NA | TRBJ1-2 | 16 | TRBV5-6 | NA
TGTGCCAGCAGACCTCAGGGGTCCAAAGACTATGGCTACACCTTC | CASRPQGSKDYGYTF | NA | TRBJ1-2 | 15 | TRBV6-5 | NA
TGTGCCAGCAGTCAGGGACTCATCGGAAACACCATATATTTT | CASSQGLIGNTIYF | NA | TRBJ1-3 | 14 | TRBV6-2/TRBV6-3 | NA
TGTGCCAGTAGTCCCCAGGGACAGGGAAGCAATCAGCCCCAGCATTTT | CASSPQGQGSNQPQHF | NA | TRBJ1-5 | 16 | TRBV19 | TRBD1
TGTGCCAGCAGCCCCCAACTAGCGGGGGTCGCGTCCCCCTACGAGCAGTACTTC | CASSPQLAGVASPYEQYF | NA | TRBJ2-7 | 18 | TRBV7-2 | TRBD2
TGTGCCAGCAGGTCAGGGGGCGCGGGCACTGAAGCTTTCTTT | CASRSGGAGTEAFF | NA | TRBJ1-1 | 14 | TRBV6-4 | TRBD1
TGTGCCAGCAGCTTATCGTCCTCAACTAATGAAAAACTGTTTTTT | CASSLSSSTNEKLFF | NA | TRBJ1-4 | 15 | TRBV7-9 | NA
TGTGCCAGCAGTGACCGGGACAGGGCACAAGATACGCAGTATTTT | CASSDRDRAQDTQYF | NA | TRBJ2-3 | 15 | TRBV25-1 | TRBD1
TGTGCCAGCAGGGGACAGGGGGCGTTTACCGGGGAGCTGTTTTTT | CASRGQGAFTGELFF | NA | TRBJ2-2 | 15 | TRBV6-5 | TRBD1
TGTGCCTGGGGTAGACAAGACATGAACACTGAAGCTTTCTTT | CAWGRQDMNTEAFF | NA | TRBJ1-1 | 14 | TRBV30 | NA
TGTGCCAGCAGCCTAGGGACAGTTTATGGCTACACCTTC | CASSLGTVYGYTF | NA | TRBJ1-2 | 13 | TRBV3-1/TRBV3-2 | TRBD1
TGCGCCAGCAGCTCATTAACTACTAATGAAAAACTGTTTTTT | CASSSLTTNEKLFF | once | TRBJ1-4 | 14 | TRBV5-1 | NA
TGTGCCAGCAAGGCAGGGGGTGAAAAACTGTTTTTT | CASKAGGEKLFF | NA | TRBJ1-4 | 12 | TRBV2 | TRBD1
TGTGCCTCGATGGGCCTCCTCAATTCACCCCTCCACTTT | CASMGLLNSPLHF | few | TRBJ1-6 | 13 | TRBV30 | NA
TGCGCCAGCAGCGTGACTTCCGGGACAGGCTATGGCTACACCTTC | CASSVTSGTGYGYTF | NA | TRBJ1-2 | 15 | TRBV5-1 | TRBD1
TGCGCCAGCAGCAGGGAGCAGGGGACCACTGAAGCTTTCTTT | CASSREQGTTEAFF | NA | TRBJ1-1 | 14 | TRBV5-1 | NA
TGTGCCAGCAGCGATAAGACAGAAGCTTTCTTT | CASSDKTEAFF | NA | TRBJ1-1 | 11 | TRBV6-5 | NA
TGTGCCAGCAGTTTGCCTACTAGCGGGGGCAAGGTGCTGTTTTTT | CASSLPTSGGKVLFF | NA | TRBJ2-2 | 15 | TRBV6-5 | TRBD2
TGTGCCAGCAGTTCTAGCTCTCAAATCTCCTACAATGAGCAGTTCTTC | CASSSSSQISYNEQFF | NA | TRBJ2-1 | 16 | TRBV27 | NA